The clone carrying this TCR beta chain was recorded at least ten times. Its antigen is unidentified. This CDR3 contains 15 residues. The germline CDR1 and CDR2 sequences are MNHEY and SMNVEV (reference sequence). The V gene end was trimmed by 5 bases and the J gene end by 3 bases; junction bases not matched to a gene: 9. This record belongs to a study of metastatic and nonmetastatic thyroid tumors. Turning to the study itself: It was across blood and tumor or nodule tissue from malignant and benign thyroid patients that repertoires were compared. Study results and limitations: A significant increase in TCR beta diversity was reportedly seen in malignant thyroid tumors relative to benign nodules, in blood and tumor.

All patients were treatment-naive before thyroid surgery. With MiXCR, TCRdb called clones anew from the PCR reads. In the table there are under 50,000 clones, 18% of which are singletons. Sequencing was carried out using tumor tissue. The V gene is TRBV27, the J gene TRBJ2-7; the match to TRBD1 covers 8 bases. This receptor was identified in a female donor with papillary thyroid cancer or a benign thyroid nodule (not recorded which). Some clones in this sample may be carry-over from other donors' samples. The CDR3 loop is CASSGTGEKGYEQYF. CDR3 bases: TGTGCCAGCAGTGGGACAGGCGAAAAGGGCTACGAGCAGTACTTC.